A selection of T cell receptor beta chains follows, all from one sample in a study of cytotoxic CD8 clonotypes in ibrutinib-treated CLL. The data were produced by immunoSEQ multiplex PCR, yet TCRdb's version contains in-frame clones alone and is incomplete. The sample includes approximately 150,000 clones, roughly 80% of them seen just once. Sequenced here: PBMCs, sampled after 24 months of ibrutinib treatment. The receptors stem from a human donor with chronic lymphocytic leukemia. CDR3s include the opening cysteine and the closing phenylalanine or tryptophan. D genes are given only for firm matches. Part of the rows lack a size; the others show once, few, many or a class for expanded clones.

V gene: TRBV5-1
D gene: NA
clone size: few
J gene: TRBJ2-6
CDR3 protein: CASSSSIYSGANVLTF
CDR3 DNA: TGCGCCAGCAGCTCATCAATATACTCTGGGGCCAACGTCCTGACTTTC

V gene: TRBV10-1
D gene: NA
clone size: NA
J gene: TRBJ2-3
CDR3 protein: CASSESGRLATDTQYF
CDR3 DNA: TGCGCCAGCAGTGAGTCCGGACGGCTAGCTACAGATACGCAGTATTTT

V gene: TRBV5-1
D gene: NA
clone size: NA
J gene: TRBJ1-2
CDR3 protein: CASSLEGGYTF
CDR3 DNA: TGCGCCAGCAGCTTGGAAGGAGGCTACACCTTC

V gene: TRBV18
D gene: TRBD1
clone size: NA
J gene: TRBJ1-2
CDR3 protein: CASSLTTGHYGYTF
CDR3 DNA: TGTGCCAGCTCACTAACGACAGGGCACTATGGCTACACCTTC

V gene: TRBV4-3
D gene: NA
clone size: few
J gene: TRBJ1-1
CDR3 protein: CASSQSPTGIEAFF
CDR3 DNA: TGCGCCAGCAGCCAAAGCCCGACAGGCATTGAAGCTTTCTTT

V gene: TRBV7-2
D gene: NA
clone size: NA
J gene: TRBJ1-4
CDR3 protein: CASSLGALEEKLFF
CDR3 DNA: TGTGCCAGCAGCTTAGGTGCTCTGGAAGAAAAACTGTTTTTT

V gene: TRBV18
D gene: NA
clone size: NA
J gene: TRBJ2-7
CDR3 protein: CASSPKPYEQYF
CDR3 DNA: TGTGCCAGCTCACCAAAACCCTACGAGCAGTACTTC

V gene: TRBV6-5
D gene: TRBD2
clone size: NA
J gene: TRBJ2-1
CDR3 protein: CASSRTSGTNEQFF
CDR3 DNA: TGTGCCAGCAGTCGGACTAGCGGGACCAATGAGCAGTTCTTC

V gene: TRBV7-2
D gene: NA
clone size: NA
J gene: TRBJ1-4
CDR3 protein: CASSLSGDNEKLFF
CDR3 DNA: TGTGCCAGCAGCTTATCTGGAGACAATGAAAAACTGTTTTTT

V gene: TRBV9
D gene: NA
clone size: NA
J gene: TRBJ2-1
CDR3 protein: CASSGGGGPEQFF
CDR3 DNA: TGTGCCAGCTCAGGGGGAGGGGGCCCTGAGCAGTTCTTC

V gene: TRBV27
D gene: NA
clone size: NA
J gene: TRBJ2-7
CDR3 protein: CASMGWESPYEQYF
CDR3 DNA: TGTGCCAGCATGGGGTGGGAATCGCCCTACGAGCAGTACTTC

V gene: TRBV6-5
D gene: TRBD1
clone size: NA
J gene: TRBJ1-1
CDR3 protein: CASSRGPEAFF
CDR3 DNA: TGTGCCAGCAGCAGGGGGCCTGAAGCTTTCTTT

V gene: TRBV7-9
D gene: TRBD1
clone size: NA
J gene: TRBJ1-2
CDR3 protein: CASSQRTGPRYGYTF
CDR3 DNA: TGTGCCAGCAGCCAGAGGACAGGACCTCGCTATGGCTACACCTTC

V gene: TRBV2
D gene: NA
clone size: NA
J gene: TRBJ1-5
CDR3 protein: CASRDSSSNQPQHF
CDR3 DNA: TGTGCCAGCAGGGACAGTTCTTCCAATCAGCCCCAGCATTTT

V gene: TRBV6-5
D gene: NA
clone size: once
J gene: TRBJ1-4
CDR3 protein: CASRTEKLFF
CDR3 DNA: TGTGCCAGCAGGACAGAAAAACTGTTTTTT

V gene: TRBV4-2
D gene: TRBD2
clone size: NA
J gene: TRBJ2-2
CDR3 protein: CASSPSGGVTGELFF
CDR3 DNA: TGTGCCAGCAGCCCCAGCGGGGGGGTCACCGGGGAGCTGTTTTTT

V gene: TRBV28
D gene: TRBD1
clone size: NA
J gene: TRBJ1-1
CDR3 protein: CASSPRGRTEAFF
CDR3 DNA: TGTGCCAGCAGTCCCAGGGGGCGGACTGAAGCTTTCTTT

V gene: TRBV19
D gene: NA
clone size: NA
J gene: TRBJ1-1
CDR3 protein: CASSKGGAEAFF
CDR3 DNA: TGTGCCAGTAGTAAGGGAGGGGCTGAAGCTTTCTTT

V gene: TRBV5-4
D gene: TRBD1
clone size: few
J gene: TRBJ2-2
CDR3 protein: CASSQQGAGYTGELFF
CDR3 DNA: TGTGCCAGCAGCCAACAGGGGGCAGGATACACCGGGGAGCTGTTTTTT

V gene: TRBV5-1
D gene: NA
clone size: NA
J gene: TRBJ2-2
CDR3 protein: CASSQGHVNTGELFF
CDR3 DNA: TGCGCCAGCAGCCAAGGACACGTTAACACCGGGGAGCTGTTTTTT

V gene: TRBV6-5
D gene: NA
clone size: medium-sized
J gene: TRBJ2-7
CDR3 protein: CASSLGEAGRKYF
CDR3 DNA: TGTGCCAGCTCCCTGGGGGAGGCGGGCCGTAAGTACTTC

V gene: TRBV2
D gene: NA
clone size: NA
J gene: TRBJ1-2
CDR3 protein: CASSVEANYGYTF
CDR3 DNA: TGTGCCAGCAGTGTTGAGGCTAACTATGGCTACACCTTC

V gene: TRBV9
D gene: NA
clone size: NA
J gene: TRBJ1-2
CDR3 protein: CASSVSSYGYTF
CDR3 DNA: TGTGCCAGCAGCGTAAGTAGCTATGGCTACACCTTC

V gene: TRBV27
D gene: NA
clone size: few
J gene: TRBJ2-3
CDR3 protein: CASRSAGKGEDTQYF
CDR3 DNA: TGTGCCAGCAGATCCGCAGGCAAAGGGGAAGATACGCAGTATTTT

V gene: TRBV21-1
D gene: NA
clone size: NA
J gene: TRBJ2-7
CDR3 protein: CASSKRGTRTGTSYEQYF
CDR3 DNA: TGTGCCAGCAGCAAAAGAGGGACCCGGACGGGTACAAGCTACGAGCAGTACTTC

V gene: TRBV28
D gene: TRBD2
clone size: NA
J gene: TRBJ2-7
CDR3 protein: CASSQPGLAIYEQYF
CDR3 DNA: TGTGCCAGCAGTCAACCGGGACTAGCGATATACGAGCAGTACTTC